The present TCR beta chain was sequenced within a study of shared clonotypes between healthy human individuals (dated by TCRdb to the early 2020s). Looking at the study overall: Three men and a couple of women, aged 18 to 49 years, made up the cohort. For each donor, three plates each were used for CD4 naive and CD4 memory, two plates were used for CD8 naive, and one plate was used for CD8 memory. Between about 0.94 and 8.9 billion PBMCs per donor were obtained by leukapheresis. Different laboratories and diverse techniques were used to prepare libraries and sequence TCR repertoires, to increase sequencing depth and limit assay-specific biases. To estimate repertoire size and how much clonotype sharing occurs between individuals, the study deeply sequenced the blood TCR repertoires of five healthy adults.

Study-level results and caveats: Estimated clonotype richness was generally larger for naive than for memory subsets. Clonotypes shared by all four sorted-subset donors showed higher generation probabilities than non-shared clonotypes. Because the study included only a small number of donors, the genetic and exposure-history diversity represented was limited. Pairwise subsampling indicated that sequencing depth was expected to affect the degree of clonotype sharing among donors. Sampling was limited to blood, and TCR repertoires in tissue likely differ from TCR repertoires in blood. Incomplete sequencing was indicated by rarefaction of sorted-subset datasets, despite the large sequencing depth. Sharing across several donors was observed for around 5% of naive CD4, about 4% of naive CD8, around 2.5% of memory CD4, and approximately 0.41% of memory CD8 clonotypes.

TCR CDR3 regions were amplified from genomic DNA by multiplex PCR using the deep immunoSEQ assay. Extracted genomic DNA from each cell subset was distributed evenly across all wells of several immunoSEQ 96-well plates, and each plate was treated as a replicate. Each replicate PCR for sorted subsets received 200 ng genomic DNA, equal to some 32,000 T cell genomes. The purified libraries were quantified using a Qubit 3.0 fluorometer, sized with a Bioanalyzer 2100, and then quantified again using the KAPA Library Quantification kit. Each immunoSEQ 96-well plate was sequenced on its own single-read 150-cycle Illumina NextSeq 550 flow cell. In the source study's methods: Because the immunoSEQ output included only junctional sequences and no quality scores, the filtering could not be the same as the filtering used for full-length reads. To assign V/J genes and CDR3, sequences were annotated using PyIR, a Python wrapper for IgBLAST v1.9, with IMGT germline references. Reads were filtered out if the reads had weak V/J assignments (E-value above 1e-6), no CDR3, stop codons, out-of-frame junctions, or ambiguous translated residues. A V3J clonotype was defined by an identical inferred V gene, J gene, and CDR3 amino acid sequence. The percentage overlap between two repertoires was calculated by dividing the number of shared unique clonotypes by the size of the smaller repertoire. RTK rarefaction, the Chao1 estimator, and Recon v2.1 estimates of unobserved clonotypes were used to assess repertoire richness. OLGA was used to compute generation probabilities for all TCRbeta clonotypes that the gDNA method yielded from a few donors. TCRdb holds this immuneACCESS table with in-frame rearrangements only. Some clones are missing; in checked studies, unresolved V genes explain under half, and the rest has no known cause. V, J and clone size are taken as reported in that table, and D and trimming were inferred from the DNA itself. For this sample the table gives roughly 660,000 clones, of which 80% to 95% were detected only once. The top ten clones comprise less than 40% of the sample.

For this chain, trimming is 4 bases at the V end and 9 bases at the J end, and the number of junction bases without a gene match is 7. The CDR3 measures 15 amino acids from cysteine to phenylalanine. The DNA shown is the 45-base CDR3, in frame from base 1. For CDR1 and CDR2, the germline V gene lists MNHEY and SVGAGI. Worth noting for this clone: Its target antigen remains unknown. Base-call qualities are not available, and no considerably larger clone is one nucleotide away.

The donors were healthy, HIV-negative adults who had no recently reported acute infections or vaccinations. All donors were Caucasian adults living in Nashville, Tennessee, USA. The CD8 memory samples were a combination of magnetically selected CD45RO+ cells and CCR7-negative CD45RA+ effector memory (TemRA) cells. Blood was collected by leukapheresis, and PBMCs were isolated by Ficoll-Histopaque density gradient centrifugation and then cryopreserved in liquid nitrogen vapor phase. Analytical flow cytometry was used to check the purity and quantity of each magnetically sorted T cell population. Each sorted fraction had its genomic DNA isolated and then quantified by UV absorbance on a Nanodrop 2000c.

This clonotype was obtained from a man between 18 and 35 years old in good health. Some clones in this sample may be carry-over from other donors' samples. This chain joins TRBV6-5 to TRBJ2-1, with TRBD2 identical over 12 junction bases. Specimen: memory CD8+ T cells from PBMCs. This sample's cell subset or site label indicates: CD45RO+ cells pooled with CCR7-negative TemRA cells. Read as DNA, the sequence is TGTGCCAGCAGTTCCGGACTAGCGGGATGGGTTGAGCAGTTCTTC. This gives the protein CASSSGLAGWVEQFF.